The 31 T cell receptor beta chains below all came from one sample that was sequenced in a study of cytomegalovirus exposure and HLA in healthy donors. PCR was performed using 60 Vbeta and 13 Jbeta primers. The data were produced by immunoSEQ multiplex PCR, yet TCRdb's version contains in-frame clones alone and is incomplete. This sample has around 190,000 clones, with around 78% found just once. Sequencing used PBMCs. Receptors were obtained from a man aged 25-40 years in good health and CMV-seronegative.

Notes on this clone: This CDR3 is also generated by other DNA sequences in the sample. V is TRBV7-8 and J is TRBJ1-5; 8 bases align to TRBD1. The CDR3 spans 14 residues. CDR1 is SGHVS and CDR2 is FQNEAQ in the germline V gene. With V trimmed by 2 bases and J by 4 bases, 1 base remained unmatched. The CDR3 DNA reads as TGTGCCAGCAGCTTAAGACAGGGGAATCAGCCCCAGCATTTT. Translation gives CASSLRQGNQPQHF.

This chain connects TRBV2 to TRBJ2-2; maybe TRBD2 (6 bases). The CDR3 runs to 14 residues. V was trimmed by 6 bases and J by 6 bases, leaving 14 bases between them. Germline-derived CDR1 and CDR2 are SNHLY and FYNNEI. CDR3 residues: CASRTSSTPGELFF. CDR3 nucleotide sequence: TGTGCCAGCAGAACTAGCTCCACTCCCGGGGAGCTGTTTTTT. The complete variable domain, with remaining parts taken from reference TRBV2 and TRBJ2-2, reads EPEVTQTPSHQVTQMGQEVILRCVPISNHLYFYWYRQILGQKVEFLVSFYNNEISEKSEIFDDQFSVERPDGSNFTLKIRSTKLEDSAMYFCASRTSSTPGELFFGEGSRLTVL.

This sequence joins TRBV5-1 and TRBJ2-7; a weak D match, TRBD2 (5 bases). Germline V CDR1 and CDR2: SGHRS, YFSETQ. The V gene lost 0 bases and the J gene lost 4 bases, with 8 bases spanning the gap. This CDR3 region has 13 residues. The CDR3 DNA reads as TGCGCCAGCAGCTTGGCCCAGCGGTACGAGCAGTACTTC. Protein product: CASSLAQRYEQYF.

This chain joins TRBV2 and TRBJ1-1, with D unresolved. V was pared by 7 bases and J by 0 bases, with 6 bases between. The CDR3 is made up of 12 amino acids. Germline assignment: CDR1 SNHLY and CDR2 FYNNEI. The DNA for the CDR3 is TGTGCCAGCAAAGCCCTGAACACTGAAGCTTTCTTT. Protein: CASKALNTEAFF.

The V and J genes are TRBV28 and TRBJ1-5; 7 nucleotides align to TRBD1. The CDR3 runs 14 residues. V was clipped by 6 bases and J by 0 bases; unmatched bases: 2. Germline V gene lookup returns CDR1 MDHEN and CDR2 SYDVKM. CDR3 amino acids: CASRSGGSNQPQHF. As DNA, the CDR3 is TGTGCCAGCAGATCAGGGGGTAGCAATCAGCCCCAGCATTTT.

The V call is TRBV27, the J call TRBJ2-7; 8 positions match TRBD2. Germline V gene data show CDR1 as MNHEY and CDR2 as SMNVEV (reference sequence). This CDR3 contains 14 residues. Trimming cost V 6 bases and J 2 bases; bases outside gene matches: 6. CDR3 coding DNA: TGTGCCAGCAGCCTAGCGGGTGCCGCCTACGAGCAGTACTTC. It translates to CASSLAGAAYEQYF.

V usage is TRBV6-6 and J usage is TRBJ1-5; no definite D call. Germline-derived CDR1 and CDR2 are MNHNY and SVGAGI (reference sequence). The CDR3 is 16 residues long. With 5 bases removed from V and 2 bases from J, the gap between germline ends came to 16 bases. The CDR3 spells CASSRGGPKGNQPQHF. The CDR3 DNA sequence: TGTGCCAGCAGTCGCGGAGGCCCCAAGGGCAATCAGCCCCAGCATTTT.

The rearrangement uses TRBV28 and TRBJ1-5; D ambiguous. The CDR3 has 15 residues. V was trimmed by 7 bases and J by 1 base, leaving 14 bases between them. The germline V gene encodes CDR1 MDHEN and CDR2 SYDVKM. The CDR3 DNA sequence: TGTGCCAGCACCCCGATTTGGGAGAGCAATCAGCCCCAGCATTTT. Protein product: CASTPIWESNQPQHF.

The CDR3 coding sequence is TGTGCCGGAGACGGTGGCACCGGGGAGCTGTTTTTT. Translation: CAGDGGTGELFF. The J gene is TRBJ2-2, the V gene TRBV30; D gene uncertain. CDR3 length equals 12 residues. The V end was cut by 8 bases, the J end by 4 bases, with 11 bases between. Per the germline V gene, CDR1 is GTSNPN and CDR2 is SVGIG (reference sequence).

The rearrangement joins TRBV5-6 to TRBJ1-1, with D possibly matching TRBD1 (5 bases). V lost 1 base and J 6 bases, leaving 16 bases between the germline ends. In germline, CDR1 is SGHDT, CDR2 YYEEEE. The CDR3 contains 15 residues. The CDR3 DNA reads as TGTGCCAGCAGCTTGATCGGGGGTATGTCTGCTGAAGCTTTCTTT. Residues: CASSLIGGMSAEAFF. Supplemented by reference TRBV5-6 and TRBJ1-1, the full variable domain reads DAGVTQSPTHLIKTRGQQVTLRCSPKSGHDTVSWYQQALGQGPQFIFQYYEEEERQRGNFPDRFSGHQFPNYSSELNVNALLLGDSALYLCASSLIGGMSAEAFFGQGTRLTVV.

V is TRBV5-1 and J is TRBJ2-5, with 9 bases identical to TRBD2. Trimming took 3 bases from V and 2 from J; bases not matched to a gene: 5. The CDR3 contains 15 residues. The V gene's germline CDR1 is SGHRS and CDR2 YFSETQ. The CDR3: CASSSGLAAQETQYF. Here the CDR3 DNA reads TGCGCCAGCAGCTCGGGACTAGCCGCTCAAGAGACCCAGTACTTC.

Only one count was recorded for this clone. The chain recombines TRBV11-1 with TRBJ2-5; perhaps TRBD1 as D (5 bases). Germline values: CDR1 SGHAT, CDR2 FQDESV (reference sequence). The CDR3 runs 14 residues. Trimming cost V 7 bases and J 2 bases, with 14 bases left between them. The CDR3 loop is CASKSRQHQETQYF. The CDR3 DNA is TGTGCCAGCAAATCTAGACAGCATCAAGAGACCCAGTACTTC.

This clone was counted a few times. The chain recombines TRBV6-1 with TRBJ2-7; TRBD2 might be the D (6 bases). Germline V gene sequence: CDR1 MNHNS, CDR2 SASEGT. V was clipped by 7 bases and J by 2 bases, with 15 bases between them. The CDR3 runs to 14 residues. The CDR3 loop is CASMRGPDTYEQYF. In DNA form, the CDR3 reads TGTGCCAGCATGCGGGGACCCGACACCTACGAGCAGTACTTC.

As regards this clone: A read error is likely, as this CDR3 ends without the conserved phenylalanine or tryptophan. The V and J genes are TRBV6-5 and TRBJ2-7, with 8 nucleotides matching TRBD1. Germline V gene sequence: CDR1 MNHEY, CDR2 SVGAGI. This CDR3 has 14 residues. V gave up 7 bases and J gave up 2 bases; unmatched junction bases: 7. The CDR3 bases are TGTGCCAGCACTGGGGACAGGCCACCCTACGAGCAGTACCTC. This codes for CASTGDRPPYEQYL.

The sample holds one count of this clone. The chain has TRBV5-6 and TRBJ1-2; no clear D gene. The CDR3 has 15 residues. Per germline, CDR1 SGHDT and CDR2 YYEEEE. Trimming removed 1 base from V and 6 bases from J, with 16 bases in between. CDR3 in DNA: TGTGCCAGCAGCTTGCTTCCATCAGGAAGTAATGGCTACACCTTC. Translated, it gives CASSLLPSGSNGYTF.

The chain joins TRBV6-1 to TRBJ1-6; tentatively, D is TRBD1 (5 bases). Trimming cost V 1 base and J 0 bases, with 19 bases left between them. Germline CDR1 MNHNS, CDR2 SASEGT. This CDR3 has 20 residues. The CDR3 nucleotides read TGTGCCAGCAGTGAAGTATTGCCAGCCTGGGGCAGCTCCTATAATTCACCCCTCCACTTT. This encodes CASSEVLPAWGSSYNSPLHF.

The chain employs TRBV11-2 and TRBJ2-2; TRBD2 might be the D (5 bases). The germline V gene encodes CDR1 SGHAT and CDR2 FQNNGV. CDR3 length: 15 residues. V gave up 2 bases and J gave up 6 bases, with 13 bases separating them. The CDR3 nucleotides read TGTGCCAGCAGCTTATTGATGGCGGGTCCCGGGGAGCTGTTTTTT. Amino acid sequence: CASSLLMAGPGELFF.

The CDR3 here is CAWSGASGREIYEQYF. In DNA, the CDR3 is TGTGCCTGGAGTGGGGCTAGCGGGAGGGAAATCTACGAGCAGTACTTC. The genes are TRBV30 and TRBJ2-7, with 12 bases lining up with TRBD2. V trimming: 1 base; J trimming: 3 bases; junction bases outside the gene matches: 7. CDR1 is GTSNPN and CDR2 is SVGIG in the germline V gene (reference sequence). CDR3 size: 16 residues.

This rearrangement joins TRBV6-5 to TRBJ1-5, with 9 bases that match TRBD1. The CDR3 has 15 amino acids. Germline values: CDR1 MNHEY, CDR2 SVGAGI. Losses at the gene ends were 7 bases for V and 6 bases for J; bases not matched to a gene: 10. CDR3 residues: CASKRLGQGSQPQHF. The CDR3 nucleotides read TGTGCCAGCAAGAGGTTGGGACAGGGTAGTCAGCCCCAGCATTTT.

CDR3 nucleotide sequence: TGTGCTAGTGGTTTGCAAATGACAGGGAAGAACTCCTACGAGCAGTACTTC. The encoded protein is CASGLQMTGKNSYEQYF. This chain links TRBV12-5 with TRBJ2-7; TRBD1 agrees at 7 bases. After removal of 2 bases from V and 0 bases from J, the junction contained 10 bases not matched to a gene. Germline V gene lookup returns CDR1 LGHNT and CDR2 FRNRAP. The CDR3 has 17 residues.

The genes are TRBV5-1 and TRBJ2-7; perhaps TRBD1 as D (6 bases). The CDR3 has 15 residues. V gave up 1 base and J gave up 6 bases, with 17 bases separating them. Germline CDR1 is SGHRS and CDR2 is YFSETQ. CDR3 coding DNA: TGCGCCAGCAGCTTGTATCGGGACACACCGGGCGAGCAGTACTTC. Encoded protein: CASSLYRDTPGEQYF.

The chain recombines TRBV6-5 with TRBJ2-7, with TRBD1 matching over 7 bases. The CDR3 consists of 14 residues. The V gene's germline CDR1 is MNHEY and CDR2 SVGAGI. V dropped 2 bases and J dropped 4; count of bases not matched to a gene: 5. The CDR3 DNA follows: TGTGCCAGCAGTTACCCAAACAGGGGATACGAGCAGTACTTC. Protein product: CASSYPNRGYEQYF.

V gene TRBV18 combines with J gene TRBJ1-5; tentative D call: TRBD1 (5 bases). This CDR3 is built from 16 residues. Trimming removed 3 bases at V and 0 bases at J, with 12 bases between. Per the germline V gene, CDR1 is KGHSH and CDR2 is LQKENI. In DNA form, the CDR3 reads TGTGCCAGCTCACCCGGACACCCCAATAGCAATCAGCCCCAGCATTTT. Its translation is CASSPGHPNSNQPQHF. The whole variable domain, remainder taken from reference TRBV18 and TRBJ1-5, is NAGVMQNPRHLVRRRGQEARLRCSPMKGHSHVYWYRQLPEEGLKFMVYLQKENIIDESGMPKERFSAEFPKEGPSILRIQQVVRGDSAAYFCASSPGHPNSNQPQHFGDGTRLSIL.

J is TRBJ2-3 and V is TRBV28, with TRBD1 identical over 7 bases. The germline V gene encodes CDR1 MDHEN and CDR2 SYDVKM. J lost 6 bases, V lost 4 bases, and 10 bases had no gene match. The CDR3 length is 15 residues. The CDR3 sequence: CASSSLSTGSDTQYF. The DNA of the CDR3 is TGTGCCAGCAGTTCCCTTTCGACAGGGAGTGATACGCAGTATTTT.

A few counts support this clone. The V and J genes are TRBV6-5 and TRBJ2-1; 8 nucleotides match TRBD1. CDR1 and CDR2 from the germline V gene are MNHEY and SVGAGI. The CDR3 totals 12 residues. V lost 5 bases, J lost 15 bases, and 9 bases stayed unmatched. The CDR3 here is CASSRGQGDPFF. The CDR3 nucleotides are TGTGCCAGCAGTCGCGGACAGGGCGACCCGTTCTTC.

The gene calls are TRBV4-1 and TRBJ2-1; 11 nucleotides line up with TRBD1. Looked up from germline, CDR1 is MGHRA and CDR2 is YSYEKL. The CDR3 sequence is 16 residues long. V lost 2 bases, J lost 7 bases, and 7 bases stayed unmatched. CDR3 nucleotide sequence: TGCGCCAGCAGCCAACCCGGACAGGGGGCGAGGAATGAGCAGTTCTTC. It specifies CASSQPGQGARNEQFF.

The V call is TRBV9, the J call TRBJ1-1; 7 bases match TRBD1. The CDR3 extends over 14 amino acids. With 0 bases clipped from V and 3 bases from J, the junction kept 2 bases outside the gene matches. Germline assignment: CDR1 SGDLS and CDR2 YYNGEE. CDR3 amino acids: CASSVGQGHTEAFF. In nucleotides, the CDR3 is TGTGCCAGCAGCGTAGGACAGGGCCACACTGAAGCTTTCTTT.

V and J are TRBV19 and TRBJ1-5, with 7 bases lining up with TRBD1. V was clipped by 5 bases and J by 3 bases; unmatched bases: 4. CDR1 and CDR2 from the germline V gene are LNHDA and SQIVND (reference sequence). This CDR3 has 14 amino acids. CDR3 nucleotide sequence: TGTGCCAGTAGTGTCGGGACAGTCAATCAGCCCCAGCATTTT. Protein sequence: CASSVGTVNQPQHF. The complete variable domain, with remaining parts taken from reference TRBV19 and TRBJ1-5, reads DGGITQSPKYLFRKEGQNVTLSCEQNLNHDAMYWYRQDPGQGLRLIYYSQIVNDFQKGDIAEGYSVSREKKESFPLTVTSAQKNPTAFYLCASSVGTVNQPQHFGDGTRLSIL.

The J gene is TRBJ1-2, the V gene TRBV18; TRBD1 matches at 7 bases. The CDR3 has 16 residues. In germline, CDR1 is KGHSH, CDR2 LQKENI. V was clipped by 6 bases and J by 0 bases; unmatched bases: 10. This CDR3 reads CASSVVTTGANYGYTF. CDR3 nucleotide sequence: TGTGCCAGCTCCGTCGTGACAACAGGGGCTAACTATGGCTACACCTTC. The full variable domain, with the rest looked up from reference TRBV18 and TRBJ1-2, is NAGVMQNPRHLVRRRGQEARLRCSPMKGHSHVYWYRQLPEEGLKFMVYLQKENIIDESGMPKERFSAEFPKEGPSILRIQQVVRGDSAAYFCASSVVTTGANYGYTFGSGTRLTVV.

This clone was seen a single time. This chain joins TRBV4-1 and TRBJ2-7; TRBD2 matches 10 bases. The CDR3 is made up of 21 amino acids. V gave up 1 base and J gave up 0 bases; unmatched junction bases: 18. CDR1 and CDR2 from the germline V gene are MGHRA and YSYEKL. The CDR3 DNA sequence: TGCGCCAGCAGCCAAGCCCCCGTACTAGCGGGAAGAATAGGGGACTCCTACGAGCAGTACTTC. Protein sequence: CASSQAPVLAGRIGDSYEQYF.

V gene TRBV5-1 combines with J gene TRBJ2-1; 7 bases agree with TRBD2. Germline-derived CDR1 and CDR2 are SGHRS and YFSETQ. V shed 6 bases and J 10 bases; nucleotides not matched to a gene: 10. The CDR3 runs to 13 residues. For the CDR3, the DNA is TGCGCCAGCAACGGTACGTTAGCGGGCGAGCAGTTCTTC. The encoded protein is CASNGTLAGEQFF.